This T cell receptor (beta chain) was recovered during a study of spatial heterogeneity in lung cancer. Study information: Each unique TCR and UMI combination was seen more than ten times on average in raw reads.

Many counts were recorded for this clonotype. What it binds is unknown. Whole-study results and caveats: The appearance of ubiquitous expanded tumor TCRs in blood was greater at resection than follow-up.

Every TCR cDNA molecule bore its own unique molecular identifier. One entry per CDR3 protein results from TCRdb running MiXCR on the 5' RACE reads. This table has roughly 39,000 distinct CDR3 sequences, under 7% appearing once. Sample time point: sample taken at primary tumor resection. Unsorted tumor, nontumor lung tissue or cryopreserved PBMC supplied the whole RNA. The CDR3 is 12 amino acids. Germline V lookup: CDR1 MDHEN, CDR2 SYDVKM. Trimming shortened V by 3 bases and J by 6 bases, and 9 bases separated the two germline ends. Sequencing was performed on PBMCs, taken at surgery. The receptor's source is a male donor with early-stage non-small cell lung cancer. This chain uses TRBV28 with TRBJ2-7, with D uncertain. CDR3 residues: CASSLWGTEQYF. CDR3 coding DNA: TGTGCCAGCAGTTTGTGGGGTACCGAGCAGTACTTC.